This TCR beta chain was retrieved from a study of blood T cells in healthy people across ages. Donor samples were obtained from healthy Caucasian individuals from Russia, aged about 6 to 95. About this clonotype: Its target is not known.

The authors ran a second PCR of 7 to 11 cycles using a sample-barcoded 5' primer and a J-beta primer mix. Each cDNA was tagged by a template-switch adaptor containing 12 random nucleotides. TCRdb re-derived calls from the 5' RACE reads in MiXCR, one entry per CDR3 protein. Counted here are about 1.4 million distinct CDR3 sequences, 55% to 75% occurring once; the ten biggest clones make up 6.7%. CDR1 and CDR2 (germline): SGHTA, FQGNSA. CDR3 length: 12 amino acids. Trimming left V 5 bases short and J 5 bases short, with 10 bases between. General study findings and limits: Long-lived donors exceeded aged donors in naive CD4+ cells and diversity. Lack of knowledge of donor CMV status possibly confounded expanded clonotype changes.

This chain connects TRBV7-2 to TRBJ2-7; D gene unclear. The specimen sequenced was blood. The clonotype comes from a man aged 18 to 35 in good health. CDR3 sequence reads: CASSLDLHEQYF. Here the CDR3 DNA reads TGTGCCAGCAGCCTAGATCTCCACGAGCAGTACTTC.